The following is a T cell receptor beta chain sequence with its context. What it recognizes is unknown. Repertoires were generated with immunoSEQ multiplex PCR, while TCRdb's copy carries only in-frame clones and drops some. The table lists 250,000 or so clones, about 90% of them singletons, with 0.3% to 0.4% in the top ten. The data derive from a study of cytomegalovirus exposure and HLA in healthy donors. Separate from the roughly 700-subject first cohort was the 120-subject validation cohort, to which the donors belonged. Findings and limits, study-wide: Rare sequences made up most TCRs, while some public TCRs were found in many donors. Specific recognition of CMV antigens was confirmed in vitro for a few chains (all CMV-associated).

The CDR3 contains 16 residues. Germline CDR1 reads MDHEN; CDR2 reads SYDVKM. The junction had 9 bases not matched to a gene; V was cut back by 7 bases and J by 6 bases. The V call is TRBV28, the J call TRBJ2-2; 12 nucleotides agree with TRBD1. The material sequenced was PBMCs. The clonotype originates from a woman between 18 and 29 years old in good health and CMV-seronegative. The CDR3, as DNA: TGTGCCAGCATAACCCCGGGACAGGGGGCTTCCGGGGAGCTGTTTTTT. It yields the protein CASITPGQGASGELFF.